This T cell receptor beta chain was sequenced during a study of cytomegalovirus exposure and HLA in healthy donors. Details on this clone: Its specificity is not known.

Study-level points and caveats: Generally TCR sequences proved uncommon, though certain public TCRs appeared in numerous donors. By HLA locus, TCR association rates varied in a later analysis, with DRB1 showing the most and HLA-C the fewest. Later on, a genetic analysis was performed. It linked a missense variant in DCLRE1C with V- and J-gene trimming of TCR beta. In a later analysis, HLA-associated beta chains showed higher expansion and lower generation probabilities than comparable chains.

Both 60 Vbeta primers and 13 Jbeta primers went into the PCR. TCRdb keeps only in-frame clones here, not all; method: immunoSEQ multiplex PCR. Among about 110,000 clones listed, over 65% were seen once. This TCR derives from a middle-aged man in good health and CMV-seropositive. Sequenced sample: PBMCs.

The CDR3 protein is CASSRTEIRFFSNQPQHF. As DNA, the CDR3 is TGTGCCAGCAGTCGGACTGAGATCCGCTTCTTTAGCAATCAGCCCCAGCATTTT. The chain couples TRBV28 to TRBJ1-5; no clear D. Looked up from germline, CDR1 is MDHEN and CDR2 is SYDVKM. The V end lost 5 bases, the J end lost 0 bases, and 20 bases lay between the germline ends. This CDR3 is 18 amino acids long. The entire variable domain, with the rest obtained from reference TRBV28 and TRBJ1-5, is as follows: DVKVTQSSRYLVKRTGEKVFLECVQDMDHENMFWYRQDPGLGLRLIYFSYDVKMKEKGDIPEGYSVSREKKERFSLILESASTNQTSMYLCASSRTEIRFFSNQPQHFGDGTRLSIL.